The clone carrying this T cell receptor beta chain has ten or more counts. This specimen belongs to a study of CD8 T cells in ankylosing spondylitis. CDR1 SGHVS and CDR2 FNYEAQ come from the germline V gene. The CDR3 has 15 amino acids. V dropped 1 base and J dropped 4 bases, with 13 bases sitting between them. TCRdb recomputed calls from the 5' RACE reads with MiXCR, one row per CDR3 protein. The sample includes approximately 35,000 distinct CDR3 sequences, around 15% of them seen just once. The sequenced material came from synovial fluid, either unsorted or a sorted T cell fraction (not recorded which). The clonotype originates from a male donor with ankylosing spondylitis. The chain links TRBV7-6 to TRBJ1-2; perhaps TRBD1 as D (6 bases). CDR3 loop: CASSLDSGTPYGYTF. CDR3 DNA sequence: TGTGCCAGCAGCTTAGATTCCGGGACACCCTATGGCTACACCTTC.